The 11 T cell receptor beta chains presented below share a single source sample, sequenced in a study of blood T cell repertoires in COVID-19. Using immunoSEQ multiplex PCR, the repertoire was profiled, and TCRdb retains in-frame clones only, with some absent. Altogether hundreds of thousands of clones are present, under 95% being singletons, with the ten largest covering roughly 3.3%. Sequencing used peripheral blood. Receptor source: a woman aged 18-29 years who had recovered from COVID-19.

The V gene is TRBV30, the J gene TRBJ2-1; D not certain. Deletions cut 0 bases from V and 8 bases from J, with 14 bases between. The germline gives CDR1 GTSNPN, CDR2 SVGIG (reference sequence). The CDR3 has 14 residues. The CDR3, as DNA: TGTGCCTGGAGTGTGAAAGACTGGTTCCATGAGCAGTTCTTC. Translated: CAWSVKDWFHEQFF.

The chain carries TRBV6-5 and TRBJ1-1, with no clear D. The CDR3 contains 14 residues. Trimming stripped 9 bases from V and 8 bases from J, with 22 bases between. CDR1 and CDR2 (germline): MNHEY, SVGAGI. The CDR3 sequence is CASMRKRPRTEAFF. The CDR3, as DNA: TGTGCCAGTATGAGAAAGAGGCCTCGTACCGAAGCTTTCTTT.

The genes are TRBV20-1 and TRBJ1-1, with D maybe TRBD1 (6 bases). CDR1 and CDR2 from the germline V gene are DFQATT and SNEGSKA (reference sequence). The CDR3 totals 14 residues. V was clipped by 3 bases and J by 4 bases, with 15 bases between them. The chain's CDR3 is CSASAPGQSTEAFF. The CDR3 nucleotides are TGCAGTGCTAGTGCGCCAGGACAGAGCACTGAAGCTTTCTTT.

V usage is TRBV24-1 and J usage is TRBJ2-1; D is ambiguous. V was shortened by 3 bases and J by 7 bases, with 12 bases between the two germline ends. The CDR3 loop spans 14 amino acids. Germline-derived CDR1 and CDR2 are KGHDR and SFDVKD. CDR3 protein: CATSDPADWNEQFF. CDR3 in DNA: TGTGCCACCAGTGATCCGGCCGACTGGAATGAGCAGTTCTTC.

The V and J genes are TRBV4-3 and TRBJ2-3, with TRBD1 matching 9 bases. CDR1 LGHNA and CDR2 YSLEER come from the germline V gene. V was pared by 6 bases and J by 4 bases, with 8 bases of the junction left unmatched. The CDR3 contains 15 residues. CDR3 sequence reads: CASSLTGGAPDTQYF. For the CDR3, the DNA is TGCGCCAGCAGTCTGACAGGGGGAGCACCAGATACGCAGTATTTT.

This rearrangement joins TRBV5-1 to TRBJ1-2, with 7 bases matching TRBD1. Looked up from germline, CDR1 is SGHRS and CDR2 is YFSETQ. J lost 0 bases, V lost 4 bases, and 9 bases had no gene match. This CDR3 is 16 amino acids long. This CDR3 is CASSRAGTDPNYGYTF. As DNA, the CDR3 is TGCGCCAGCAGCCGCGCTGGGACAGACCCTAACTATGGCTACACCTTC.

This clone has a handful of counts. The chain has TRBV7-9 and TRBJ1-4; 7 nucleotides agree with TRBD1. CDR1 and CDR2 (germline): SEHNR, FQNEAQ (reference sequence). With V trimmed by 6 bases and J by 0 bases, 10 bases remained unmatched. CDR3 size: 17 residues. As DNA, the CDR3 is TGTGCCAGCAGTTCCGGGACAGTAGTTGCAACTAATGAAAAACTGTTTTTT. Translated, it gives CASSSGTVVATNEKLFF.

This CDR3 reads CSVLETQNTGELFF. CDR3 bases: TGCAGCGTACTGGAGACTCAGAACACCGGGGAGCTGTTTTTT. This chain links TRBV29-1 with TRBJ2-2; D is undetermined. The germline V and J ends were trimmed by 6 bases and 1 base, with 12 bases remaining between them. Per germline, CDR1 SQVTM and CDR2 ANQGSEA. The CDR3 is 14 amino acids.

The V gene is TRBV2, the J gene TRBJ2-5; 7 nucleotides match TRBD2. Per germline, CDR1 SNHLY and CDR2 FYNNEI. The CDR3 is made up of 11 amino acids. Trimming removed 6 bases from V and 5 bases from J; junction bases left unmatched: 0. CDR3 sequence (DNA): TGTGCCAGCAGGGGGGGGGAGACCCAGTACTTC. This encodes CASRGGETQYF.

The CDR3 is CASSQVPGGNQPQHF. The CDR3 nucleotides read TGTGCCAGCAGCCAAGTTCCAGGGGGGAATCAGCCCCAGCATTTT. The chain carries TRBV3-1 (or the pseudogene TRBV3-2) and TRBJ1-5; 7 bases are a match to TRBD1. The germline gives CDR1 LGHDT, CDR2 YNNKEL (reference sequence). V trimming: 1 base; J trimming: 4 bases; junction bases outside the gene matches: 4. This CDR3 contains 15 residues.

The chain carries TRBV7-9 and TRBJ1-1, with D tentatively TRBD1 (6 bases). Germline V gives CDR1 SEHNR, CDR2 FQNEAQ (reference sequence). The CDR3 consists of 14 residues. Trimming stripped 7 bases from V and 4 bases from J, with 16 bases between. The DNA of the CDR3 is TGTGCCAGCATTATGGGGGCCTGGGGCACTGAAGCTTTCTTT. Its translation: CASIMGAWGTEAFF.